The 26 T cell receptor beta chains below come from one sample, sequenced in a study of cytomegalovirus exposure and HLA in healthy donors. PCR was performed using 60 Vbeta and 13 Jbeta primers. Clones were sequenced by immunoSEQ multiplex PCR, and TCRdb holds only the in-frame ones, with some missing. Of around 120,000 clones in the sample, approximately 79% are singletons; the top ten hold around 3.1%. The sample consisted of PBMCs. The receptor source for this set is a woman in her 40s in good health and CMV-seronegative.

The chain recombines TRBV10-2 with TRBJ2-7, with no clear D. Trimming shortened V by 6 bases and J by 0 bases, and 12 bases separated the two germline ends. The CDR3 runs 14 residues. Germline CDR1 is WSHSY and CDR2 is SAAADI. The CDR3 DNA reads TGCGCCAGCAGATCAGGAACCGGCTCCTACGAGCAGTACTTC. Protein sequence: CASRSGTGSYEQYF.

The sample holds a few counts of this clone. In DNA, the CDR3 is TGTGCCAGCAGCGGACAGCCAGATACGCAGTATTTT. It codes for CASSGQPDTQYF. V gene TRBV7-9 combines with J gene TRBJ2-3; D is perhaps TRBD1 (6 bases). Germline lookup yields CDR1 SEHNR and CDR2 FQNEAQ (reference sequence). This CDR3 has 12 amino acids. The V end lost 5 bases, the J end lost 4 bases, and 7 bases lay between the germline ends.

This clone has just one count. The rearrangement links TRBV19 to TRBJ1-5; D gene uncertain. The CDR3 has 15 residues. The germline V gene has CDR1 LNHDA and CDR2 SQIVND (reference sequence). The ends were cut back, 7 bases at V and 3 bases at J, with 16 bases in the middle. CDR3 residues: CASTTGRVNNQPQHF. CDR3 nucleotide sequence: TGTGCCAGTACCACGGGGAGGGTCAACAATCAGCCCCAGCATTTT. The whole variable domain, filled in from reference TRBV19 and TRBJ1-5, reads DGGITQSPKYLFRKEGQNVTLSCEQNLNHDAMYWYRQDPGQGLRLIYYSQIVNDFQKGDIAEGYSVSREKKESFPLTVTSAQKNPTAFYLCASTTGRVNNQPQHFGDGTRLSIL.

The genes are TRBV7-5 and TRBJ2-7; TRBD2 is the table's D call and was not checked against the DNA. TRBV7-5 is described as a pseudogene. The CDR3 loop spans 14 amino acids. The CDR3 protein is CARSRAGRSYEQYF. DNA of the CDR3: TGTGCCAGAAGCCGCGCGGGACGGAGCTACGAGCAGTACTTC.

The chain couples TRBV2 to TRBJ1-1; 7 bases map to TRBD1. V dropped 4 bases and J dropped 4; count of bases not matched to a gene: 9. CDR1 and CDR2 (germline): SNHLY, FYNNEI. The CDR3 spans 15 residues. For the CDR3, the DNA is TGTGCCAGCAGTGGAGGGGTCAGGGGGACCACTGAAGCTTTCTTT. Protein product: CASSGGVRGTTEAFF.

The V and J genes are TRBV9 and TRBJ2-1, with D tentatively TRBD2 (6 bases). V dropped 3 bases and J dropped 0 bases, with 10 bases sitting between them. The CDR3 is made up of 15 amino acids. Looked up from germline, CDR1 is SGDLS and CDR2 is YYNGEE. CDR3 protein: CASSADGSSYNEQFF. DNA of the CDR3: TGTGCCAGCAGCGCCGACGGGAGCTCCTACAATGAGCAGTTCTTC.

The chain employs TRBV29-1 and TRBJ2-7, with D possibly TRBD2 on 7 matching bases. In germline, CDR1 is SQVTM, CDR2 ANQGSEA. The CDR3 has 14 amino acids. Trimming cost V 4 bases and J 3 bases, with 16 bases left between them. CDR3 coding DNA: TGCAGCGTTGGAGGGGGGGTTAAAAACTACGAGCAGTACTTC. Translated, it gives CSVGGGVKNYEQYF.

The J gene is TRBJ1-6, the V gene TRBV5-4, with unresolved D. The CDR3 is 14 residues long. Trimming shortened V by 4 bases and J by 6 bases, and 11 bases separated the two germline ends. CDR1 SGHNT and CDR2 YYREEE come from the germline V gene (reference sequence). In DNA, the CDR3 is TGTGCCAGCAGCCAATATCGGGGTAATTCACCCCTCCACTTT. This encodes CASSQYRGNSPLHF.

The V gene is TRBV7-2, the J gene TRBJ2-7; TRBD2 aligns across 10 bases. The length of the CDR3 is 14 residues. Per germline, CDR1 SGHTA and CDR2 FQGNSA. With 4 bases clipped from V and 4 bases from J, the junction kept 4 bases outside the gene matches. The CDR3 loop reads CASSSTSGAYEQYF. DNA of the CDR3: TGTGCCAGCAGCTCAACTAGCGGGGCATACGAGCAGTACTTC.

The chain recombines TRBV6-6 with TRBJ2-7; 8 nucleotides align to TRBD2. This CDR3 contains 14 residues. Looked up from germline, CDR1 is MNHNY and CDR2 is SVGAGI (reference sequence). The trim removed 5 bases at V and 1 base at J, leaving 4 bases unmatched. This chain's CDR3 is CASSSGGISYEQYF. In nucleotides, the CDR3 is TGTGCCAGCAGTAGCGGGGGAATTTCCTACGAGCAGTACTTC.

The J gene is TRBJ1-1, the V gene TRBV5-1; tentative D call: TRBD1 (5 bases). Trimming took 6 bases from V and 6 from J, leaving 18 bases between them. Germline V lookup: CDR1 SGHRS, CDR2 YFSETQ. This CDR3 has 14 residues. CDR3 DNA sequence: TGCGCCAGCACCATGGACGGGACTGTGGCTGAAGCTTTCTTT. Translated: CASTMDGTVAEAFF.

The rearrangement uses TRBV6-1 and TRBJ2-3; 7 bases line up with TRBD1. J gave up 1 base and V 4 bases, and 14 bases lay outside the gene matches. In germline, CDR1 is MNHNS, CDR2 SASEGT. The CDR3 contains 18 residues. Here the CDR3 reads CASSGGQIVIGGTDTQYF. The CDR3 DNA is TGTGCCAGCAGTGGGGGACAGATTGTTATTGGTGGCACAGATACGCAGTATTTT.

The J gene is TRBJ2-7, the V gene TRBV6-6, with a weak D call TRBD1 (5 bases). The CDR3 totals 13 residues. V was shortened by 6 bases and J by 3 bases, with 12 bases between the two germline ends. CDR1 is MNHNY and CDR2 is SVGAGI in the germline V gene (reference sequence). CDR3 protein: CASRLSTDYEQYF. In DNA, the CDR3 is TGTGCCAGCAGGCTTTCGACAGACTACGAGCAGTACTTC.

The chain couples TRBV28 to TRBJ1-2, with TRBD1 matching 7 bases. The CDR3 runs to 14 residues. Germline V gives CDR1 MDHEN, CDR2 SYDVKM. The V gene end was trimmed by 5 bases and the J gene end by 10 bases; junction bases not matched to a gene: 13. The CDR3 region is CASSARQGESTYTF. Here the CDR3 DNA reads TGTGCCAGCAGTGCACGACAGGGTGAGTCCACCTACACCTTC.

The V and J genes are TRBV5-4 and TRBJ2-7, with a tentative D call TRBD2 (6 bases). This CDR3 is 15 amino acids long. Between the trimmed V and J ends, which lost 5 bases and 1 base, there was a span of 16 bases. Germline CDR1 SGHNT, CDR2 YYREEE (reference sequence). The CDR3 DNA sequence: TGTGCCAGCAGAACGGGGACGGGACTTTCCTACGAGCAGTACTTC. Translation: CASRTGTGLSYEQYF.

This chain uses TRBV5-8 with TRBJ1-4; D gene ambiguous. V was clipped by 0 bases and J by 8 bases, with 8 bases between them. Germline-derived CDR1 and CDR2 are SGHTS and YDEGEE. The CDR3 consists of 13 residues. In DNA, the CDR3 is TGTGCCAGCAGCTTGGGGGCCCGGGAAAAACTGTTTTTT. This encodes CASSLGAREKLFF.

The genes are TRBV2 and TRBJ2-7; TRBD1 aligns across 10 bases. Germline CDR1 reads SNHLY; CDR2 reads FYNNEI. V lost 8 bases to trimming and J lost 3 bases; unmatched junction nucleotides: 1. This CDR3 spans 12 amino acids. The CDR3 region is CASRTGGYEQYF. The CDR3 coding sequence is TGTGCCAGCCGGACAGGGGGCTACGAGCAGTACTTC.

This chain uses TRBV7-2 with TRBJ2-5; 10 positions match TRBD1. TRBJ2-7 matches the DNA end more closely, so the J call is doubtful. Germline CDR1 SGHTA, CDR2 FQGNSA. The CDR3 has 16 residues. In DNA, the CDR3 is TGTGCCAGCAGCTTACGGCGGGACAGGGGTAGCGACGAGCAGTACTTC. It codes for CASSLRRDRGSDEQYF.

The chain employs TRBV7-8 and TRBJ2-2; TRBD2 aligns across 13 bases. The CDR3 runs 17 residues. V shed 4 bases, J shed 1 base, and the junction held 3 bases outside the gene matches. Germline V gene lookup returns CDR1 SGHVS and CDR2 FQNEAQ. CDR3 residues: CASSSGLAGMNTGELFF. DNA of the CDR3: TGTGCCAGCAGCTCGGGACTAGCGGGGATGAACACCGGGGAGCTGTTTTTT. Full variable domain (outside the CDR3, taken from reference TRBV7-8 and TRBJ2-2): GAGVSQSPRYKVAKRGQDVALRCDPISGHVSLFWYQQALGQGPEFLTYFQNEAQLDKSGLPSDRFFAERPEGSVSTLKIQRTQQEDSAVYLCASSSGLAGMNTGELFFGEGSRLTVL.

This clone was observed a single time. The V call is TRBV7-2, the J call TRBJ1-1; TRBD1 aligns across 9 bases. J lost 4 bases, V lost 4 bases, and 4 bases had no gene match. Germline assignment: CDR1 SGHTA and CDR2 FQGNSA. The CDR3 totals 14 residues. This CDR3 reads CASSWDRDGTEAFF. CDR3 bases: TGTGCCAGCAGCTGGGACAGGGACGGCACTGAAGCTTTCTTT.

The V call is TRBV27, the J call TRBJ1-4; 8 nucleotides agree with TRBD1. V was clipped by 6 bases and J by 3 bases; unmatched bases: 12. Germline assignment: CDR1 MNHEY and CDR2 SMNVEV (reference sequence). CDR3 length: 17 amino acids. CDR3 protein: CASSRSAGGAANEKLFF. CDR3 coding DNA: TGTGCCAGCAGCAGATCCGCAGGGGGCGCAGCTAATGAAAAACTGTTTTTT. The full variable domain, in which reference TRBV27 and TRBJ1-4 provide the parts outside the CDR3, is EAQVTQNPRYLITVTGKKLTVTCSQNMNHEYMSWYRQDPGLGLRQIYYSMNVEVTDKGDVPEGYKVSRKEKRNFPLILESPSPNQTSLYFCASSRSAGGAANEKLFFGSGTQLSVL.

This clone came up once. Written as DNA, the CDR3 is TGTGCCAGTAGCTCGACAGGGGGCGCGTCGGGAAACACCATATATTTT. Its protein is CASSSTGGASGNTIYF. The chain joins TRBV19 to TRBJ1-3; TRBD1 matches 10 bases. J gave up 4 bases and V 6 bases, and 9 bases lay outside the gene matches. Germline lookup yields CDR1 LNHDA and CDR2 SQIVND (reference sequence). The CDR3 totals 16 residues. Based on the CDR3 plus reference TRBV19 and TRBJ1-3, the full variable domain is DGGITQSPKYLFRKEGQNVTLSCEQNLNHDAMYWYRQDPGQGLRLIYYSQIVNDFQKGDIAEGYSVSREKKESFPLTVTSAQKNPTAFYLCASSSTGGASGNTIYFGEGSWLTVV.

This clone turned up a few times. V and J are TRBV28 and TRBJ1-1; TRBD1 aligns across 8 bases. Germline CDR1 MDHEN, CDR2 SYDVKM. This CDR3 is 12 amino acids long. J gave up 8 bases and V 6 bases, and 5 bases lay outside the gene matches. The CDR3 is CASSTQGAEAFF. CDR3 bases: TGTGCCAGCAGCACCCAGGGGGCCGAAGCTTTCTTT.

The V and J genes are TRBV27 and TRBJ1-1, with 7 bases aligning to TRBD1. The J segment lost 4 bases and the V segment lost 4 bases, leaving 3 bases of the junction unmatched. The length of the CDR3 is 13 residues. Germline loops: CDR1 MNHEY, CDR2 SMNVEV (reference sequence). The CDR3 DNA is TGTGCCAGCAGTTCCAGGGGGACCACTGAAGCTTTCTTT. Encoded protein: CASSSRGTTEAFF.

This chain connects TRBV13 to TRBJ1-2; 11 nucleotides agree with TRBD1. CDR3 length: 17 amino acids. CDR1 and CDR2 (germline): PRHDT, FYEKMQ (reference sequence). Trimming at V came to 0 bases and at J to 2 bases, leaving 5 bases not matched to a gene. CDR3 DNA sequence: TGTGCCAGCAGCTTAGGCGGGGGGACAGGGGGGAACTATGGCTACACCTTC. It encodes CASSLGGGTGGNYGYTF.

The DNA for the CDR3 is TGTGCCAGCAGTCCACCACCGACTAGCGGGAGTTTACATGAGCAGTTCTTC. Translation gives CASSPPPTSGSLHEQFF. The chain joins TRBV27 to TRBJ2-1; 12 nucleotides agree with TRBD2. The CDR3 runs to 17 residues. From germline, CDR1 is MNHEY and CDR2 SMNVEV (reference sequence). J was trimmed by 8 bases and V by 5 bases; bases with no gene match: 13.